The 6 T cell receptor beta chains reported below all come from one sample, sequenced in a study of blood T cell repertoires in COVID-19. Sequencing was performed with immunoSEQ multiplex PCR; in TCRdb, only in-frame clones are kept and a portion is missing. The data contain fewer than 300,000 clones, just over 90% of them singletons. Material for sequencing was peripheral blood. All receptors derive from a woman aged 25 to 39 with COVID-19, enrolled during active disease.

The J gene is TRBJ2-1, the V gene TRBV7-3; 8 positions match TRBD2. The CDR3 covers 16 residues. Trimming took 1 base from V and 3 from J; bases not matched to a gene: 5. The germline CDR1 and CDR2 sequences are SGHTA and FQGTGA. The DNA of the CDR3 is TGTGCCAGCAGCTTAAGGCCAAGCGGGAGCTACAATGAGCAGTTCTTC. Its translation: CASSLRPSGSYNEQFF.

This clone was detected only a few times. The chain is built from TRBV27 and TRBJ1-1; 8 bases map to TRBD1. The V segment lost 6 bases and the J segment 4 bases; nucleotides outside the gene matches: 7. Germline CDR1 is MNHEY and CDR2 is SMNVEV (reference sequence). CDR3 length equals 14 residues. The CDR3 region has the DNA TGTGCCAGCAGGCCTTGGGACAGGCCCACTGAAGCTTTCTTT. This encodes CASRPWDRPTEAFF.

V and J are TRBV10-3 and TRBJ2-5; weak D call: TRBD1 (6 bases). In germline, CDR1 is ENHRY, CDR2 SYGVKD. The CDR3 is made up of 13 amino acids. Trimming took 10 bases from V and 2 from J, leaving 14 bases between them. In nucleotides, the CDR3 is TGTGCCACCTCAGGGGCCGCACAAGAGACCCAGTACTTC. Translation: CATSGAAQETQYF.

This chain uses TRBV6-5 with TRBJ1-2; TRBD1 might be the D (5 bases). The CDR3 is 14 residues long. Between the trimmed V and J ends, which lost 2 bases and 3 bases, there was a span of 10 bases. The germline V gene has CDR1 MNHEY and CDR2 SVGAGI. The CDR3: CASSYGGVDYGYTF. The CDR3 coding sequence is TGTGCCAGCAGTTACGGGGGGGTGGACTATGGCTACACCTTC.

The chain combines TRBV18 with TRBJ1-4; 9 bases match TRBD1. Germline CDR1 reads KGHSH; CDR2 reads LQKENI. J lost 7 bases, V lost 3 bases, and 6 bases had no gene match. There are 15 residues in the CDR3. In DNA, the CDR3 is TGTGCCAGCTCACCGAGGGACAGGGAGGGTGAAAAACTGTTTTTT. Encoded protein: CASSPRDREGEKLFF.

V is TRBV10-3 and J is TRBJ2-2; D possibly corresponds to TRBD2 (7 bases). The CDR3 has 15 residues. The V gene lost 3 bases and the J gene lost 5 bases, with 13 bases spanning the gap. The germline V gene has CDR1 ENHRY and CDR2 SYGVKD. CDR3 sequence: CAISDGGGGTGELFF. As DNA, the CDR3 is TGTGCCATCAGTGACGGGGGAGGGGGTACCGGGGAGCTGTTTTTT.